This T cell receptor beta chain comes out of a study of blood T cell repertoires in COVID-19 (dated by TCRdb to 2018 to 2021). Regarding the complete study: Samples from collaborators originated in the United States, Italy and Spain and spanned both the acute and convalescent phases of COVID-19. The material from the prospective study consisted of cDNA or gDNA derived from T cells, B-cell-depleted T cells, or PBMCs. Deeply sampled blood TCRbeta repertoires from subjects exposed to, actively infected with, or recovered from COVID-19 were included in the dataset. The repertoires were made available in a free public database intended to serve as a resource for research on the immune response to SARS-CoV-2. Samples came from the ongoing ImmuneRACE study (first 160 participants) plus 1,254 subjects from 6 global collaborators. A de-identified subject ID, COVID-19 status, age in years and sex were almost always included in the sample metadata. Where available, HLA class I and class II types were obtained from metadata supplied by the sample provider rather than from assay-based typing. Summary of the overall study and its limitations: How much clinical and demographic metadata was included differed by source and by participant, and the metadata was provided uncurated.

TCRbeta CDR3 regions were amplified from genomic DNA using the immunoSEQ Assay, a bias-controlled multiplex PCR. Per the original workflow: The number of nucleated cells in each sample was estimated by amplification of reference gene primers within the assay. Sequence reads were collapsed and filtered to measure the absolute abundance of every unique TCRbeta CDR3 rearrangement. For each sample, productive Simpson clonality was calculated as the square root of Simpson's diversity index across productive rearrangements. TCRdb's version of the immuneACCESS table is confined to in-frame rearrangements and falls short of the full clone set. An unresolved V gene accounts for under half of the shortfall where checked; the remainder is of unknown origin. From that table come the V and J calls and clone size; the DNA was used to work out D and trimming. This sample gives more than 110,000 clones in total; 87% of them show up just once. Together, the top ten hold 4% to 4.5% of the sample.

The collaborating institutions used their own protocols to collect whole blood in K2EDTA tubes. For TCRbeta analysis, collaborators shipped samples as frozen whole blood, isolated PBMCs, or DNA extracted from either of those sample types. A remark on this clone: Its antigen remains unidentified. No much larger clone exists at a distance of one base, and base qualities are not known.

The trim is 6 bases for V and 4 bases for J, with a gap of 12 bases between the germline ends. Its CDR3 holds 13 amino acids, cysteine through phenylalanine. CDR3 DNA only is kept here, 39 bases in frame from base 1. Sequencing was done on a sample of peripheral blood. This TCR derives from a woman aged 40 to 50 with acute or convalescent COVID-19. The receptor chain draws on TRBV12-3 or TRBV12-4 and TRBJ1-2; TRBD1 is perhaps the D gene, given 5 matching bases. CDR3 loop: CASRSGGFYGYTF. The sequenced DNA is TGTGCCAGCAGGAGCGGGGGTTTCTATGGCTACACCTTC.